This is a list of T cell receptor beta chains from one sample in a study of blood T cells in healthy people across ages. In TCRdb, the 5' RACE reads were re-called with MiXCR into one record per CDR3 protein. The sample holds about 840,000 distinct CDR3 sequences, almost 30% seen once. These sequences were also reported in another study, on T cells of mothers and their children.

What was sequenced was blood. These receptors originate from a woman aged 40-49 years in good health. CDR3s include the opening cysteine and the closing phenylalanine or tryptophan. D genes are given only for firm matches. The size field is filled for only some rows; it gives once, few, many or a size class.

v_call	cdr3_length	clone_size	d_call	j_call	cdr3_aa
TRBV2	13	few	TRBD1	TRBJ2-3	CASTDRETDTQYF
TRBV10-3	16	few	TRBD2	TRBJ2-3	CAIRSGGGGRADTQYF
TRBV15	16	many	TRBD2	TRBJ2-7	CATSSPQAGGAYEQYF
TRBV6-5	14	many	NA	TRBJ2-1	CASTSESGSYEQFF
TRBV7-2	13	NA	TRBD1	TRBJ2-5	CATTGGWQETQYF
TRBV5-6	14	NA	NA	TRBJ1-5	CAGSFQGLNQPQHF
TRBV12-3/TRBV12-4	16	NA	NA	TRBJ1-2	CASSPIGGAISYGYTF
TRBV28	15	NA	TRBD2	TRBJ2-1	CASSLGRPSGAEQFF
TRBV7-3	13	NA	NA	TRBJ2-7	CASSATGTAGQYF
TRBV7-2	18	NA	TRBD1	TRBJ1-5	CASSTRRGSGTGNQPQHF
TRBV4-2	17	NA	TRBD2	TRBJ2-1	CASSPQEVTSGGNEQFF
TRBV29-1	14	many	TRBD2	TRBJ2-3	CSLSTSGGPDTQYF
TRBV7-2	13	many	NA	TRBJ2-4	CASSSPGVNIQYF
TRBV5-1	15	NA	TRBD1	NA	CASSPWDRGLYEQYF
TRBV7-9	14	once	TRBD1	NA	CASSAGTGGHEQYF
TRBV25-1	16	many	NA	TRBJ2-5	CASSKGLGTQQETQYF
TRBV29-1	15	many	NA	TRBJ2-7	CSVVFGQGPSYEQYF
TRBV5-1	16	NA	NA	TRBJ2-2	CASSSSTGAYTGELFF
TRBV5-1	16	few	NA	TRBJ1-5	CASSLTGDRSNQPQHF
TRBV6-2/TRBV6-3	16	NA	NA	TRBJ1-2	CASSYARNPANYGYTF
TRBV4-2	16	NA	TRBD2	TRBJ2-1	CASSQDLRLAGNEQFF
TRBV29-1	15	NA	TRBD1	TRBJ1-2	CSGSLRGRGNYGYTF